This T cell receptor beta chain was profiled in a study of human T cells and chemical hapten exposure. Time point meaning: patch test 2, 6 weeks after DPC sensitization. Described treatment: therapeutic diphenylcyclopropenone sensitization with weekly scalp DPC. In every case, blood was obtained before the patch test was applied. The CDR3 covers 15 residues. V gave up 5 bases and J gave up 3 bases, with 14 bases separating them. Per the germline V gene, CDR1 is MNHEY and CDR2 is SMNVEV (reference sequence). TCRdb redid the calling of the RACE reads with MiXCR, one entry per CDR3 protein. The sample records some 27,000 distinct CDR3 sequences, more than 8% being singletons. Overall study results and limits: There were significantly more large CDR3 similarity clusters among expanded TCRs than among controls.

This clonotype showed up many times. Antigen specificity is unknown. The chain employs TRBV27 and TRBJ1-5; D perhaps matches TRBD1 (5 bases). The TCR sequence derives from a young man with alopecia areata. Some clones in this sample may be carry-over from other donors' samples. The sequencing here drew on whole blood, taken in connection with sensitization to the hapten diphenylcyclopropenone (DPC). CDR3 sequence reads: CASSHDGRDNQPQHF. DNA of the CDR3: TGTGCCAGCAGTCATGATGGCAGGGACAATCAGCCCCAGCATTTT.